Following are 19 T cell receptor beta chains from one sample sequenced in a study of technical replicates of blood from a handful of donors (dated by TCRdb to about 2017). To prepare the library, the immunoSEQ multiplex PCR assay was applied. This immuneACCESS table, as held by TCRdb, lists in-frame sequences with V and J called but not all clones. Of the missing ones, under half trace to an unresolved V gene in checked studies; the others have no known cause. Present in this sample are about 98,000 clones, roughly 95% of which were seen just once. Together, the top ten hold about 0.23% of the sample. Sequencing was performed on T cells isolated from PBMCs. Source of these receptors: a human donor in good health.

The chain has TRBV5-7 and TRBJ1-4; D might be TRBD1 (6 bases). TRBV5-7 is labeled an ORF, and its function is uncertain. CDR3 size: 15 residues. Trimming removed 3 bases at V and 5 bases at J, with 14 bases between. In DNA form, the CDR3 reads TGTGCCAGCAGCTCTAAACCCGGGACAAATGAAAAACTGTTTTTT. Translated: CASSSKPGTNEKLFF.

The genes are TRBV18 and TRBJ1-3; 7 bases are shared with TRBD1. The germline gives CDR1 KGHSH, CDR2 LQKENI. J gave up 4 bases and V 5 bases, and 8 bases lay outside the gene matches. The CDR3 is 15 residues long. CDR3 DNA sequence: TGTGCCAGCTCAGAACAGGGGTTCTCAGGAAACACCATATATTTT. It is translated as CASSEQGFSGNTIYF.

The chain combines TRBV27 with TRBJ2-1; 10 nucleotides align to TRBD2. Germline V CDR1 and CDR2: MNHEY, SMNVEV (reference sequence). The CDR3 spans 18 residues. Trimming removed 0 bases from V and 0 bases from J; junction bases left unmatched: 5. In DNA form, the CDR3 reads TGTGCCAGCAGTTTATCCCCGGGACTAGCGCTCTCCTACAATGAGCAGTTCTTC. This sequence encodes CASSLSPGLALSYNEQFF.

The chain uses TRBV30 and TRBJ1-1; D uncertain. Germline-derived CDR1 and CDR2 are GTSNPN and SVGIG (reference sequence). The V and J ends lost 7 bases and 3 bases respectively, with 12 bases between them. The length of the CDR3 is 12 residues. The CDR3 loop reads CASPSVDTEAFF. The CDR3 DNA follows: TGTGCCTCCCCCAGCGTTGACACTGAAGCTTTCTTT.

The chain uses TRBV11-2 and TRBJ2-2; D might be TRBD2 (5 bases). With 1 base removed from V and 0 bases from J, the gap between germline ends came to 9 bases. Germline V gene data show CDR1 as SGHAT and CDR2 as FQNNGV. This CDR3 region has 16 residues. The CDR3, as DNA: TGTGCCAGCAGCTTAGGATGGACTCCGAACACCGGGGAGCTGTTTTTT. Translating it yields CASSLGWTPNTGELFF.

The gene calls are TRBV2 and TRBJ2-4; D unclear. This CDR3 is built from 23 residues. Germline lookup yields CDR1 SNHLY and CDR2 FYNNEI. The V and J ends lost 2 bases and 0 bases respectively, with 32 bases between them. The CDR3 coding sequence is TGTGCCAGCAGTGAATTTGGGTCAGGTCCCTGGTTTGTGTCAAACGTAGCCAAAAACATTCAGTACTTC. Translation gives CASSEFGSGPWFVSNVAKNIQYF.

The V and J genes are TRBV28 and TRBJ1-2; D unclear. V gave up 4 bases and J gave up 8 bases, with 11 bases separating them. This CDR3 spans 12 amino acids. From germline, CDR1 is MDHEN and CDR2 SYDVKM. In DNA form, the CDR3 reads TGTGCCAGCAGTTCCACCGGGGTGGGCTACACCTTC. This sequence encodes CASSSTGVGYTF.

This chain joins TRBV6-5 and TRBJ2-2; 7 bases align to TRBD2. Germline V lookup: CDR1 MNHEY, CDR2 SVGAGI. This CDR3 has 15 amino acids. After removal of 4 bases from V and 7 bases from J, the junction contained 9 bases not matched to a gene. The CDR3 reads CASSLGLGSNGELFF. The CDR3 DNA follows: TGTGCCAGCAGTTTAGGACTAGGTTCGAACGGGGAGCTGTTTTTT.

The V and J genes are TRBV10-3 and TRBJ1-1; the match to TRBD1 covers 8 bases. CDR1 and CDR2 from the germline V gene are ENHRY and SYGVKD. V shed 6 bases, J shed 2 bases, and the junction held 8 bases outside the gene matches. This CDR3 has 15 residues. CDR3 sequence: CAISFPDRANTEAFF. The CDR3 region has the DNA TGTGCCATCAGCTTTCCGGACAGGGCCAACACTGAAGCTTTCTTT.

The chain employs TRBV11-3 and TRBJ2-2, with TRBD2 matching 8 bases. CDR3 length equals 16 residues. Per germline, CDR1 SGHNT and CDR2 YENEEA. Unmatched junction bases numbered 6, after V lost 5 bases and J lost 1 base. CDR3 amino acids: CASSPPSGGNTGELFF. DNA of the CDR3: TGTGCCAGCAGCCCCCCGAGCGGGGGGAACACCGGGGAGCTGTTTTTT.

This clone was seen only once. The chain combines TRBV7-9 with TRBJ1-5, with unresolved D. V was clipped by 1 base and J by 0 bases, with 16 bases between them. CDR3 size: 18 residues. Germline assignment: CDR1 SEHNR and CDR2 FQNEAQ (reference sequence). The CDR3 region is CASSLGAWSSPSNQPQHF. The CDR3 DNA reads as TGTGCCAGCAGCTTAGGAGCATGGAGTTCTCCTAGCAATCAGCCCCAGCATTTT.

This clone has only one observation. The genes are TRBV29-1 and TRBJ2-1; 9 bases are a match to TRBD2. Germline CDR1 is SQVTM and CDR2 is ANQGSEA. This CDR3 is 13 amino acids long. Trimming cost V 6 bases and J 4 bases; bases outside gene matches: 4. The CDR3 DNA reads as TGCAGCGTCAGGACTAGCGCTTACAATGAGCAGTTCTTC. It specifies CSVRTSAYNEQFF.

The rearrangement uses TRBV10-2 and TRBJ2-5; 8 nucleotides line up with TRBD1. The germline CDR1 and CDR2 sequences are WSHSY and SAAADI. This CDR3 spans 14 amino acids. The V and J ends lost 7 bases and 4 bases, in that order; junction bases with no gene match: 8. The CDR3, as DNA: TGCGCCAGCAACGGACAGGGTGTATTAGAGACCCAGTACTTC. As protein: CASNGQGVLETQYF.

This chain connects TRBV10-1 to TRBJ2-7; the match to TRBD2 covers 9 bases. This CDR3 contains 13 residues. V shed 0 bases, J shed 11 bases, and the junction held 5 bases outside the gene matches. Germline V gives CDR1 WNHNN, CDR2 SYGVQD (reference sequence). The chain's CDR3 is CASSESGTSFEYF. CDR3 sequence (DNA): TGCGCCAGCAGTGAGTCCGGGACTAGCTTCGAGTACTTC.

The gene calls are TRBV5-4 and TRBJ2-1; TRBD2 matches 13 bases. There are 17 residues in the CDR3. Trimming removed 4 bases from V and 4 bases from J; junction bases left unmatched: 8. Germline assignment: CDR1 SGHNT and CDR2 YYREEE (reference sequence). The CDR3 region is CASSRTSGGNLYNEQFF. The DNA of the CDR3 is TGTGCCAGCAGCCGGACTAGCGGGGGTAACCTTTACAATGAGCAGTTCTTC.

The CDR3 is CASSAPGGTDTQYF. The CDR3 bases are TGTGCCAGCAGCGCCCCGGGGGGCACAGATACGCAGTATTTT. V and J are TRBV9 and TRBJ2-3, with a tentative D call TRBD2 (6 bases). Germline V CDR1 and CDR2: SGDLS, YYNGEE. This CDR3 region has 14 residues. The V end lost 3 bases, the J end lost 1 base, and 9 bases lay between the germline ends. The complete variable domain, with remaining parts taken from reference TRBV9 and TRBJ2-3, reads DSGVTQTPKHLITATGQRVTLRCSPRSGDLSVYWYQQSLDQGLQFLIQYYNGEERAKGNILERFSAQQFPDLHSELNLSSLELGDSALYFCASSAPGGTDTQYFGPGTRLTVL.

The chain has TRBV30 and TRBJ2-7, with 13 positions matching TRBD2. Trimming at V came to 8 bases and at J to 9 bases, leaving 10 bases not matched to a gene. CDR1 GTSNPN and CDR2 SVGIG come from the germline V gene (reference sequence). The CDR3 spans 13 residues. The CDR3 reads CALGLAGAGGQYF. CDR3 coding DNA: TGTGCCCTCGGACTAGCGGGGGCCGGAGGGCAGTACTTC.

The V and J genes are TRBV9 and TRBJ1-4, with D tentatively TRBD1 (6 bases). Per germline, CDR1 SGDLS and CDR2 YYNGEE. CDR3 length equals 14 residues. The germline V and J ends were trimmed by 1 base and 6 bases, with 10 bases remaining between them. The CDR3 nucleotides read TGTGCCAGCAGCGTAACAGGGTGGGATGAAAAACTGTTTTTT. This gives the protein CASSVTGWDEKLFF.

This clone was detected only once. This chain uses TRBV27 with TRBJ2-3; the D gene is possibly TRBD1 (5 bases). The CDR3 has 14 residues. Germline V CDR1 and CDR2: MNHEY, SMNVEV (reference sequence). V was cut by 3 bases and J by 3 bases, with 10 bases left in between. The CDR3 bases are TGTGCCAGCAGTTTCCCCCCAGGGACAGATACGCAGTATTTT. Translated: CASSFPPGTDTQYF.